This passage covers 12 T cell receptor beta chains from one sample sequenced in a study of molecular identifiers for immune sequencing clone quantification. From the PCR reads, TCRdb called clonotypes with MiXCR, one entry per CDR3 protein. The profile covers 550,000 to 750,000 distinct CDR3 sequences, with 20% appearing a single time and 0.85% to 0.9% taken by the ten largest. Sequencing was done on a sample of naive CD8+ T cells from blood, with Jurkat cell RNA spiked in. Subset indicated: FACS-sorted CD8+CD4-CCR7+CD45RA+ naive T cells. The source is a human donor in good health. Some libraries in this study had Jurkat cell RNA spiked in.

This clonotype appeared a few times. This rearrangement joins TRBV27 to TRBJ2-7, with 7 bases matching TRBD2. CDR1 is MNHEY, CDR2 SMNVEV, per germline (reference sequence). V lost 4 bases, J lost 2 bases, and 5 bases stayed unmatched. This CDR3 has 14 residues. CDR3 bases: TGTGCCAGCAGTTCCTCCCTAGCGGCCTACGAGCAGTACTTC. Amino acid sequence: CASSSSLAAYEQYF.

This clonotype has a count of ten or more. The gene calls are TRBV7-9 and TRBJ2-7; perhaps D is TRBD1 or TRBD2 (5 bases each). Looked up from germline, CDR1 is SEHNR and CDR2 is FQNEAQ (reference sequence). The CDR3 is 15 amino acids. The germline V and J ends were trimmed by 5 bases and 4 bases, with 18 bases remaining between them. The CDR3 spells CASSHQRGHKYEQYF. The CDR3 DNA follows: TGTGCCAGCAGCCACCAACGGGGCCATAAGTACGAGCAGTACTTC. Full variable domain (outside the CDR3, taken from reference TRBV7-9 and TRBJ2-7): DTGVSQNPRHKITKRGQNVTFRCDPISEHNRLYWYRQTLGQGPEFLTYFQNEAQLEKSRLLSDRFSAERPKGSFSTLEIQRTEQGDSAMYLCASSHQRGHKYEQYFGPGTRLTVT.

This clonotype showed up many times. The gene calls are TRBV30 and TRBJ2-7, with TRBD1 identical over 7 bases. This CDR3 has 13 amino acids. Unmatched junction bases numbered 7, after V lost 5 bases and J lost 3 bases. The germline CDR1 and CDR2 sequences are GTSNPN and SVGIG (reference sequence). The CDR3 DNA is TGTGCCTGGCGAGCGGCAGGGGGCTACGAGCAGTACTTC. This sequence encodes CAWRAAGGYEQYF.

As to this clonotype: A much larger clone lies one base from this, so it may be a read error. No conserved phenylalanine or tryptophan is present at the end of the CDR3, so a read error is the likely explanation. V gene TRBV10-3 combines with J gene TRBJ1-1, with 9 bases matching TRBD1. The CDR3 extends over 19 amino acids. V gave up 0 bases and J gave up 0 bases; unmatched junction bases: 11. Germline V gene lookup returns CDR1 ENHRY and CDR2 SYGVKD. The CDR3 bases are TGTGCCATCAGTGAGTCTCTGACAGGGGGTGCCCGCATGAACACTGAAGCTTTCTCT. Amino acid sequence: CAISESLTGGARMNTEAFS.

This clonotype was observed a few times. The chain combines TRBV7-6 with TRBJ2-7; 7 bases align to TRBD2. Trimming removed 0 bases from V and 2 bases from J; junction bases left unmatched: 4. Germline V lookup: CDR1 SGHVS, CDR2 FNYEAQ. The CDR3 has 15 amino acids. CDR3 sequence (DNA): TGTGCCAGCAGCTTAGCGGCTAGCGGTACCTACGAGCAGTACTTC. As protein: CASSLAASGTYEQYF.

This chain uses TRBV4-1 with TRBJ2-2; 9 bases line up with TRBD2. The CDR3 totals 17 residues. Germline trimming cut 8 bases from V and 5 bases from J; bases unmatched to any gene: 15. The V gene's germline CDR1 is MGHRA and CDR2 YSYEKL. The CDR3 nucleotides are TGCGCCAGCGCTGGCTCTAGCGGGGTTGGAGGAACCGGGGAGCTGTTTTTT. Translated: CASAGSSGVGGTGELFF.

This rearrangement joins TRBV20-1 to TRBJ2-7; 16 nucleotides align to TRBD2. The V and J ends lost 2 bases and 6 bases, in that order; junction bases with no gene match: 25. Germline CDR1 reads DFQATT; CDR2 reads SNEGSKA (reference sequence). CDR3 length: 22 amino acids. The CDR3 reads CSARTRGDSGTSGRGGPCEQYF. The DNA of the CDR3 is TGCAGTGCTAGAACCCGGGGGGATTCCGGGACTAGCGGGAGGGGAGGGCCCTGCGAGCAGTACTTC.

This clonotype appeared many times. The V call is TRBV28, the J call TRBJ2-1; D might be TRBD2 (5 bases). The CDR3 has 13 amino acids. CDR1 MDHEN and CDR2 SYDVKM come from the germline V gene. V lost 5 bases, J lost 5 bases, and 10 bases lay in between. The CDR3 sequence: CASSLDGNNEQFF. The CDR3 nucleotides are TGTGCCAGCAGTCTGGACGGGAACAATGAGCAGTTCTTC.

The rearrangement joins TRBV5-1 to TRBJ1-2, with D possibly TRBD1 on 5 matching bases. Deletions cut 6 bases from V and 8 bases from J, with 23 bases between. CDR3 length equals 15 residues. CDR1 is SGHRS and CDR2 is YFSETQ in the germline V gene. The CDR3 reads CASTSGRTFRDGYTF. CDR3 DNA sequence: TGCGCCAGCACATCGGGACGCACCTTTCGTGACGGCTACACCTTC.

In its sample, this clonotype was seen a few times. The V and J genes are TRBV9 and TRBJ2-5, with 12 positions matching TRBD2. The length of the CDR3 is 16 residues. The trim removed 3 bases at V and 5 bases at J, leaving 8 bases unmatched. Germline V lookup: CDR1 SGDLS, CDR2 YYNGEE. The CDR3 DNA follows: TGTGCCAGCAGCGGCTGGACTAGCGGGACGGGGGAGACCCAGTACTTC. Translation: CASSGWTSGTGETQYF. Variable domain in full (rest from reference TRBV9 and TRBJ2-5): DSGVTQTPKHLITATGQRVTLRCSPRSGDLSVYWYQQSLDQGLQFLIQYYNGEERAKGNILERFSAQQFPDLHSELNLSSLELGDSALYFCASSGWTSGTGETQYFGPGTRLLVL.

This clonotype was seen ten or more times. The V gene is TRBV14, the J gene TRBJ1-1; possibly TRBD1 for D (6 bases). The length of the CDR3 is 15 residues. Germline V gene data show CDR1 as SGHDN and CDR2 as FVKESK. V was clipped by 4 bases and J by 1 base, with 13 bases between them. The CDR3 loop reads CASSPGGPTNTEAFF. In DNA form, the CDR3 reads TGTGCCAGCAGCCCGGGGGGGCCAACGAACACTGAAGCTTTCTTT.

About this clonotype itself: A much larger clonotype is one base distant, so this may be a read error. The chain joins TRBV19 to TRBJ2-3; 9 bases agree with TRBD1. The germline CDR1 and CDR2 sequences are LNHDA and SQIVND (reference sequence). The length of the CDR3 is 15 residues. In DNA form, the CDR3 reads TGTGCCAGCGCTACCGGGACAGGGATTACAGGTACGCAGTATTTT. It encodes CASATGTGITGTQYF.